A single sample is the source of the 11 T cell receptor beta chains below, sequenced in a study of T cell changes during pregnancy in multiple sclerosis. Sequencing was performed with immunoSEQ multiplex PCR; in TCRdb, only in-frame clones are kept and a portion is missing. The table has around 50,000 clones, 93% seen once. The sequenced sample was CD8+ T cells from peripheral blood mononuclear cells, obtained in the second trimester of pregnancy. These receptors were obtained from a female donor with multiple sclerosis, enrolled in a pregnancy study.

The chain joins TRBV25-1 to TRBJ1-3, with D tentatively TRBD1 (6 bases). This CDR3 has 18 amino acids. The germline V and J ends were trimmed by 6 bases and 4 bases, with 25 bases remaining between them. Germline CDR1 MGHDK, CDR2 SYGVNS. This chain's CDR3 is CASSEGNIGGSSGNTIYF. The DNA for the CDR3 is TGTGCCAGCAGCGAGGGGAACATTGGGGGCTCTTCAGGAAACACCATATATTTT.

This chain connects TRBV7-9 to TRBJ2-2; D remains ambiguous. The CDR3 totals 15 residues. Germline-derived CDR1 and CDR2 are SEHNR and FQNEAQ (reference sequence). V was clipped by 7 bases and J by 2 bases, with 14 bases between them. The CDR3 DNA reads as TGTGCCAGCACCCTAGGCGGCCGAAACACCGGGGAGCTGTTTTTT. Protein product: CASTLGGRNTGELFF.

The J gene is TRBJ2-1, the V gene TRBV9, with unresolved D. The germline gives CDR1 SGDLS, CDR2 YYNGEE. The V end was cut by 4 bases, the J end by 6 bases, with 17 bases between. This CDR3 region has 15 residues. In DNA, the CDR3 is TGTGCCAGCAGCCCCGGTGGAGCCAGCCTCAATGAGCAGTTCTTC. This sequence encodes CASSPGGASLNEQFF.

V and J are TRBV5-4 and TRBJ2-7; weak D call: TRBD1 (5 bases). With 2 bases removed from V and 3 bases from J, the gap between germline ends came to 9 bases. Germline V CDR1 and CDR2: SGHNT, YYREEE (reference sequence). CDR3 length: 13 amino acids. The CDR3: CASSFVGDYEQYF. The CDR3 coding sequence is TGTGCCAGCAGCTTTGTAGGGGACTACGAGCAGTACTTC.

This rearrangement joins TRBV29-1 to TRBJ2-5; 10 bases agree with TRBD1. The CDR3 is made up of 19 amino acids. Germline CDR1 SQVTM, CDR2 ANQGSEA. J gave up 5 bases and V 0 bases, and 18 bases lay outside the gene matches. In DNA, the CDR3 is TGCAGCGTTGAAGATCTAGGACAGGGGGTTTTTGCTCCCTGGGAGACCCAGTACTTC. Its protein is CSVEDLGQGVFAPWETQYF. Full variable domain (missing parts from reference TRBV29-1 and TRBJ2-5): SAVISQKPSRDICQRGTSLTIQCQVDSQVTMMFWYRQQPGQSLTLIATANQGSEATYESGFVIDKFPISRPNLTFSTLTVSNMSPEDSSIYLCSVEDLGQGVFAPWETQYFGPGTRLLVL.

J is TRBJ2-3 and V is TRBV9; TRBD1 is a possible D gene (6 bases). CDR3 length: 15 residues. V lost 0 bases, J lost 2 bases, and 10 bases lay in between. Germline CDR1 and CDR2: SGDLS and YYNGEE. CDR3 bases: TGTGCCAGCAGCGTAGAGGACAGTTACACAGATACGCAGTATTTT. Its protein product is CASSVEDSYTDTQYF. The variable domain in full, completed from reference TRBV9 and TRBJ2-3, reads DSGVTQTPKHLITATGQRVTLRCSPRSGDLSVYWYQQSLDQGLQFLIQYYNGEERAKGNILERFSAQQFPDLHSELNLSSLELGDSALYFCASSVEDSYTDTQYFGPGTRLTVL.

Concerning this clone itself: Other nucleotide sequences from this sample produce the same CDR3. The chain employs TRBV7-9 and TRBJ1-1; 11 bases match TRBD1. The J segment lost 3 bases and the V segment lost 5 bases, leaving 5 bases of the junction unmatched. CDR3 length: 15 amino acids. CDR1 SEHNR and CDR2 FQNEAQ come from the germline V gene (reference sequence). CDR3 residues: CASSLGQGADTEAFF. The CDR3 DNA sequence: TGTGCCAGCAGCCTCGGACAGGGGGCGGACACTGAAGCTTTCTTT.

J is TRBJ2-1 and V is TRBV6-1, with TRBD2 matching 8 bases. The V gene end was trimmed by 2 bases and the J gene end by 2 bases; junction bases not matched to a gene: 5. Germline V CDR1 and CDR2: MNHNS, SASEGT. The CDR3 extends over 16 amino acids. CDR3 amino acids: CASSELDGRAYNEQFF. DNA of the CDR3: TGTGCCAGCAGTGAATTGGACGGGAGGGCCTACAATGAGCAGTTCTTC.

The chain combines TRBV7-9 with TRBJ2-1; 9 positions agree with TRBD2. The CDR3 runs to 15 residues. Trimming cost V 2 bases and J 8 bases; bases outside gene matches: 7. Germline V CDR1 and CDR2: SEHNR, FQNEAQ (reference sequence). CDR3: CASSLKAGGTDEQFF. CDR3 DNA sequence: TGTGCCAGCAGCTTAAAGGCGGGAGGGACCGATGAGCAGTTCTTC. Full variable domain (rest looked up from reference TRBV7-9 and TRBJ2-1): DTGVSQNPRHKITKRGQNVTFRCDPISEHNRLYWYRQTLGQGPEFLTYFQNEAQLEKSRLLSDRFSAERPKGSFSTLEIQRTEQGDSAMYLCASSLKAGGTDEQFFGPGTRLTVL.

V usage is TRBV5-3 and J usage is TRBJ2-7; the match to TRBD2 covers 8 bases. TRBV5-3 is an ORF, and what it does is uncertain. This CDR3 is 13 amino acids long. Trimming cost V 9 bases and J 2 bases; bases outside gene matches: 7. CDR3 DNA: TGTGCCATCCCGGGGGGGGGACCCTACGAGCAGTACTTC. This gives the protein CAIPGGGPYEQYF.

The chain is built from TRBV6-6 and TRBJ1-1; D ambiguous. Trimming removed 1 base from V and 1 base from J, with 7 bases in between. Germline CDR1 is MNHNY and CDR2 is SVGAGI (reference sequence). The CDR3 has 14 amino acids. The CDR3 region is CASSYLGRNTEAFF. CDR3 coding DNA: TGTGCCAGCAGTTACTTGGGGAGGAACACTGAAGCTTTCTTT.